These 30 T cell receptor beta chains came from one sample sequenced in a study of spatial heterogeneity in lung cancer. TCRdb re-derived calls from the 5' RACE reads in MiXCR, one entry per CDR3 protein. The data hold tens of thousands of distinct CDR3 sequences, with over 9.5% observed a single time. Specified time point: blood at routine non-recurrence follow-up after resection. This material consisted of PBMCs, taken at follow-up. The receptors were sampled from a male donor with early-stage non-small cell lung cancer.

This clonotype was detected many times. This chain links TRBV7-2 with TRBJ2-5; no clear D gene. Trimming shortened V by 3 bases and J by 3 bases, and 11 bases separated the two germline ends. The length of the CDR3 is 14 residues. The V gene's germline CDR1 is SGHTA and CDR2 FQGNSA. CDR3 protein: CASSFVLGKETQYF. The CDR3 coding sequence is TGTGCCAGCAGCTTCGTTTTGGGGAAAGAGACCCAGTACTTC.

This clonotype has at least ten counts. V gene TRBV12-3 or TRBV12-4 combines with J gene TRBJ1-1; D is undetermined. The CDR3 is 13 amino acids. V lost 6 bases to trimming and J lost 2 bases, with 10 bases between them. The CDR3 loop reads CASRYRFNTEAFF. The CDR3 DNA reads as TGTGCCAGCAGGTACAGATTTAACACTGAAGCTTTCTTT.

This clonotype was detected many times. The genes are TRBV28 and TRBJ2-7; 10 positions agree with TRBD1. The germline V gene has CDR1 MDHEN and CDR2 SYDVKM. CDR3 length: 14 residues. Trimming at V came to 6 bases and at J to 3 bases, leaving 5 bases not matched to a gene. Here the CDR3 reads CASRAGTGDYEQYF. CDR3 in DNA: TGTGCCAGCAGAGCCGGGACAGGGGACTACGAGCAGTACTTC.

The chain combines TRBV5-4 with TRBJ2-3, with D hard to call. The CDR3 contains 13 residues. Germline-derived CDR1 and CDR2 are SGHNT and YYREEE (reference sequence). Trimming took off 3 bases at V and 3 bases at J, with 8 bases between the two ends. DNA for the CDR3: TGTGCCAGCAGCTCCCGACGGACAGATACGCAGTATTTT. Protein sequence: CASSSRRTDTQYF.

In this sample, this clonotype turned up many times. This sequence joins TRBV20-1 and TRBJ2-5, with D perhaps matching TRBD2 (5 bases). Germline-derived CDR1 and CDR2 are DFQATT and SNEGSKA (reference sequence). The CDR3 has 16 amino acids. V lost 1 base and J 4 bases, leaving 19 bases between the germline ends. CDR3 DNA sequence: TGCAGTGCTAGAGCCTCTCGGAGCCACGAGGGAGAGACCCAGTACTTC. This translates into CSARASRSHEGETQYF.

This clonotype has a count of ten or more. The gene calls are TRBV7-3 and TRBJ2-2; D not resolved. V lost 5 bases to trimming and J lost 6 bases, with 7 bases between them. This CDR3 is built from 12 residues. The germline CDR1 and CDR2 sequences are SGHTA and FQGTGA. CDR3 protein: CASSARSGELFF. The CDR3 bases are TGTGCCAGCAGCGCAAGGTCCGGGGAGCTGTTTTTT.

This clonotype was seen only a few times. The chain combines TRBV6-2 or TRBV6-3 with TRBJ2-3; weak D call: TRBD1 (6 bases). The CDR3 is made up of 15 amino acids. The V gene's germline CDR1 is MNHEY and CDR2 SVGEGT. The V gene lost 6 bases and the J gene lost 2 bases, with 15 bases spanning the gap. CDR3 nucleotide sequence: TGTGCCAGCAGGTTGGGGGCTCGGTTCACAGATACGCAGTATTTT. The encoded protein is CASRLGARFTDTQYF.

There are many counts of this clonotype. V usage is TRBV10-3 and J usage is TRBJ2-2; D call uncertain. V gave up 3 bases and J gave up 2 bases, with 4 bases separating them. CDR1 is ENHRY and CDR2 is SYGVKD in the germline V gene. This CDR3 contains 13 residues. The CDR3, as DNA: TGTGCCATCAGTGATTATAACACCGGGGAGCTGTTTTTT. Translation gives CAISDYNTGELFF.

The chain uses TRBV7-6 and TRBJ2-7; D unresolved. CDR3 length: 12 amino acids. V dropped 2 bases and J dropped 2 bases, with 4 bases sitting between them. Germline CDR1 is SGHVS and CDR2 is FNYEAQ. The CDR3 sequence: CASSLSPYEQYF. CDR3 nucleotide sequence: TGTGCCAGCAGCTTATCGCCCTACGAGCAGTACTTC. The complete variable domain, with remaining parts taken from reference TRBV7-6 and TRBJ2-7, reads GAGVSQSPRYKVTKRGQDVALRCDPISGHVSLYWYRQALGQGPEFLTYFNYEAQQDKSGLPNDRFSAERPEGSISTLTIQRTEQRDSAMYRCASSLSPYEQYFGPGTRLTVT.

The J gene is TRBJ2-7, the V gene TRBV20-1; TRBD2 might be the D (6 bases). CDR1 DFQATT and CDR2 SNEGSKA come from the germline V gene (reference sequence). The CDR3 is 17 amino acids. V lost 1 base to trimming and J lost 5 bases, with 24 bases between them. DNA of the CDR3: TGCAGTGCTAGAGTAGGAGAAAAACTAGCAACTTTAAACGAGCAGTACTTC. Its protein is CSARVGEKLATLNEQYF.

This clonotype was detected a few times. This chain uses TRBV27 with TRBJ2-7, with 10 bases lining up with TRBD2. V trimming: 2 bases; J trimming: 2 bases; junction bases outside the gene matches: 3. The CDR3 sequence is 15 residues long. Germline-derived CDR1 and CDR2 are MNHEY and SMNVEV (reference sequence). CDR3 sequence reads: CASSLLAGVTYEQYF. DNA of the CDR3: TGTGCCAGCAGTTTACTAGCGGGAGTTACCTACGAGCAGTACTTC.

This clonotype was counted ten times or more. This CDR3 is CAISRDRDQPQHF. CDR3 in DNA: TGTGCCATCAGCCGGGACAGAGATCAGCCCCAGCATTTT. The chain uses TRBV10-3 and TRBJ1-5, with TRBD1 identical over 7 bases. This CDR3 is built from 13 residues. The V gene's germline CDR1 is ENHRY and CDR2 SYGVKD. V was pared by 6 bases and J by 5 bases, with 4 bases of the junction left unmatched.

This clonotype showed up many times. The chain is built from TRBV6-6 and TRBJ1-2; maybe TRBD1 (5 bases). The length of the CDR3 is 16 residues. The V and J ends lost 7 bases and 0 bases respectively, with 18 bases between them. Germline V CDR1 and CDR2: MNHNY, SVGAGI (reference sequence). The CDR3 region is CASIRDGNQANYGYTF. CDR3 bases: TGTGCCAGCATACGGGACGGGAATCAAGCTAACTATGGCTACACCTTC.

This clonotype was picked up a small number of times. This chain uses TRBV30 with TRBJ2-7, with 13 bases matching TRBD2. The CDR3 runs to 14 residues. The germline gives CDR1 GTSNPN, CDR2 SVGIG (reference sequence). V was pared by 5 bases and J by 2 bases, with 3 bases of the junction left unmatched. CDR3 in DNA: TGTGCCTGGGGAGGACTAGCGGGGGCCTACGAGCAGTACTTC. Its translation: CAWGGLAGAYEQYF.

This clonotype came up many times. The J gene is TRBJ2-2, the V gene TRBV5-6, with D maybe TRBD1 (5 bases). The CDR3 extends over 16 amino acids. V was pared by 5 bases and J by 0 bases, with 14 bases between. In germline, CDR1 is SGHDT, CDR2 YYEEEE. The CDR3 nucleotides are TGTGCCAGCAGACTGTTCAGGGTATCGAACACCGGGGAGCTGTTTTTT. Its translation is CASRLFRVSNTGELFF.

In this sample, this clonotype turned up many times. V and J are TRBV10-3 and TRBJ1-2; a possible D gene is TRBD1 (5 bases). Trimming left V 2 bases short and J 3 bases short, with 13 bases between. CDR3 length: 15 amino acids. Germline CDR1 ENHRY, CDR2 SYGVKD. The chain's CDR3 is CAISERGGADYGYTF. The CDR3 DNA reads TGTGCCATCAGTGAGCGGGGAGGGGCAGACTATGGCTACACCTTC.

By share, this clonotype ranks as medium-sized. The chain links TRBV29-1 to TRBJ2-2; a possible D gene is TRBD2 (6 bases). CDR3 length equals 12 residues. Germline V CDR1 and CDR2: SQVTM, ANQGSEA. V was shortened by 4 bases and J by 7 bases, with 10 bases between the two germline ends. As DNA, the CDR3 is TGCAGCGTTGTGGCGGGGATCGGGGAGCTGTTTTTT. Amino acid sequence: CSVVAGIGELFF.

The CDR3 loop is CASSFSGTNNEQFF. CDR3 sequence (DNA): TGTGCCAGCAGCTTCTCAGGAACCAACAATGAGCAGTTCTTC. The chain couples TRBV7-2 to TRBJ2-1; D remains ambiguous. Trimming left V 3 bases short and J 5 bases short, with 11 bases between. Germline CDR1 is SGHTA and CDR2 is FQGNSA. The CDR3 has 14 amino acids.

This clonotype was picked up many times. The genes are TRBV18 and TRBJ1-6; 7 bases align to TRBD1. With V trimmed by 6 bases and J by 6 bases, 11 bases remained unmatched. CDR1 is KGHSH, CDR2 LQKENI, per germline. The CDR3 extends over 16 amino acids. CDR3 sequence: CASSGGRQGSNSPLHF. The DNA for the CDR3 is TGTGCCAGCTCCGGGGGTCGACAGGGAAGTAATTCACCCCTCCACTTT. The full variable domain, completed using reference TRBV18 and TRBJ1-6, is NAGVMQNPRHLVRRRGQEARLRCSPMKGHSHVYWYRQLPEEGLKFMVYLQKENIIDESGMPKERFSAEFPKEGPSILRIQQVVRGDSAAYFCASSGGRQGSNSPLHFGNGTRLTVT.

This clonotype occurred a few times. The CDR3 protein is CASSSLTDSKNIQYF. CDR3 nucleotides: TGTGCCAGCAGTTCCCTGACGGATTCCAAAAACATTCAGTACTTC. The chain couples TRBV28 to TRBJ2-4; D remains unclear. Trimming cost V 4 bases and J 2 bases, with 12 bases left between them. CDR3 length: 15 residues. From germline, CDR1 is MDHEN and CDR2 SYDVKM.

On this clonotype: A read error is possible here, since a much larger clone lies one base away. The conserved final phenylalanine or tryptophan is absent from the CDR3, which likely points to a read error. The chain links TRBV6-2 or TRBV6-3 to TRBJ2-1, with 11 nucleotides matching TRBD2. V lost 6 bases, J lost 4 bases, and 5 bases stayed unmatched. Germline-derived CDR1 and CDR2 are MNHEY and SVGEGT. This CDR3 comprises 15 residues. The CDR3 DNA is TGTGCCAGCAGCTATCTAGCGGGGGGTTACAATGAGCAGTTCTCC. Its translation: CASSYLAGGYNEQFS.

Only a few counts were recorded for this clonotype. The rearrangement links TRBV11-2 to TRBJ2-1, with D possibly being TRBD2 (6 bases). The CDR3 is 16 amino acids. Trimming took off 0 bases at V and 4 bases at J, with 13 bases between the two ends. The V gene's germline CDR1 is SGHAT and CDR2 FQNNGV. CDR3 residues: CASSLDPGDFYNEQFF. Written as DNA, the CDR3 is TGTGCCAGCAGCTTAGATCCCGGGGACTTTTACAATGAGCAGTTCTTC.

In its sample, this clonotype was seen many times. The chain carries TRBV7-8 and TRBJ1-2; a weak D match, TRBD1 (5 bases). From germline, CDR1 is SGHVS and CDR2 FQNEAQ. CDR3 size: 14 residues. Trimming removed 4 bases from V and 5 bases from J, with 14 bases in between. The CDR3 DNA follows: TGTGCCAGCAGCTCGCCGAGGGGCGCGTATGGCTACACCTTC. This codes for CASSSPRGAYGYTF.

Details on this clonotype: With a much larger clone just one base away, this may be a read error. The chain uses TRBV7-2 and TRBJ1-2; 9 bases align to TRBD1. CDR3 size: 11 residues. Losses at the gene ends were 10 bases for V and 9 bases for J; bases not matched to a gene: 6. CDR1 SGHTA and CDR2 FQGNSA come from the germline V gene. This CDR3 is CATGTGYSYTF. The CDR3 bases are TGTGCCACTGGGACAGGGTATAGCTACACCTTC.

This chain uses TRBV29-1 with TRBJ2-1; tentative D call: TRBD1 (6 bases). Trimming stripped 3 bases from V and 8 bases from J, with 20 bases between. The CDR3 has 15 residues. Germline V gene data show CDR1 as SQVTM and CDR2 as ANQGSEA. CDR3 coding DNA: TGCAGCGTTGACTCTGGCAGGGGCGGTTTGGATGAGCAGTTCTTC. This encodes CSVDSGRGGLDEQFF.

This clonotype has only a few counts. The gene calls are TRBV28 and TRBJ1-2, with D unresolved. Trimming took off 2 bases at V and 2 bases at J, with 6 bases between the two ends. The germline V gene encodes CDR1 MDHEN and CDR2 SYDVKM. This CDR3 spans 13 amino acids. In DNA, the CDR3 is TGTGCCAGCAGTTTAGGGTTGAACTATGGCTACACCTTC. Its translation is CASSLGLNYGYTF.

This clonotype was seen at least ten times. The chain carries TRBV7-3 and TRBJ1-1, with D unresolved. The germline CDR1 and CDR2 sequences are SGHTA and FQGTGA. The CDR3 runs to 13 residues. The V and J ends lost 5 bases and 1 base respectively, with 8 bases between them. The CDR3 region is CASSPQANTEAFF. CDR3 nucleotides: TGTGCCAGCAGCCCACAAGCGAACACTGAAGCTTTCTTT.

This clonotype came up many times. The rearrangement links TRBV12-3 or TRBV12-4 to TRBJ2-3; D possibly corresponds to TRBD2 (6 bases). The V gene lost 3 bases and the J gene lost 8 bases, with 6 bases spanning the gap. The CDR3 consists of 11 residues. The CDR3 nucleotides read TGTGCCAGCAGTTTTAGCGGTACGCAGTATTTT. Protein product: CASSFSGTQYF.

There are many counts of this clonotype. In DNA, the CDR3 is TGTGCCAGCAGCTTACTGGGGATGAGCTCCTACGAGCAGTACTTC. Translation: CASSLLGMSSYEQYF. The chain uses TRBV7-9 and TRBJ2-7; D gene unclear. Germline CDR1 reads SEHNR; CDR2 reads FQNEAQ (reference sequence). The CDR3 has 15 residues. V was pared by 2 bases and J by 0 bases, with 11 bases between.

This clonotype has just a few counts. The chain joins TRBV20-1 to TRBJ2-5, with D unresolved. V was pared by 5 bases and J by 5 bases, with 12 bases between. The CDR3 has 12 residues. Germline CDR1 DFQATT, CDR2 SNEGSKA (reference sequence). CDR3 nucleotides: TGCAGTGCTGTAAGGCCGTCCGAGACCCAGTACTTC. This encodes CSAVRPSETQYF.